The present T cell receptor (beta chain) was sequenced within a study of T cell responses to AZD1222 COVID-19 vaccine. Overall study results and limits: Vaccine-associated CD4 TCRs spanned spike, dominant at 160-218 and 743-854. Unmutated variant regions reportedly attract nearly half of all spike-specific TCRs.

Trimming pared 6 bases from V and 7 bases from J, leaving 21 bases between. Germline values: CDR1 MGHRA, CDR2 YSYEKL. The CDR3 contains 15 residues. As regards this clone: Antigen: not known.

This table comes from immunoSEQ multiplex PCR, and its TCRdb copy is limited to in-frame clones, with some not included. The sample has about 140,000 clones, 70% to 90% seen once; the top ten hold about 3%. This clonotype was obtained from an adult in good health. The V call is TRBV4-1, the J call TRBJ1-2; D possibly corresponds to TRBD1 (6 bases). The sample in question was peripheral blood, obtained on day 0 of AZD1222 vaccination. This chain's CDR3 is CASRPQEGGLGGYTF. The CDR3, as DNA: TGCGCCAGCAGACCCCAAGAAGGGGGGCTGGGTGGCTACACCTTC.